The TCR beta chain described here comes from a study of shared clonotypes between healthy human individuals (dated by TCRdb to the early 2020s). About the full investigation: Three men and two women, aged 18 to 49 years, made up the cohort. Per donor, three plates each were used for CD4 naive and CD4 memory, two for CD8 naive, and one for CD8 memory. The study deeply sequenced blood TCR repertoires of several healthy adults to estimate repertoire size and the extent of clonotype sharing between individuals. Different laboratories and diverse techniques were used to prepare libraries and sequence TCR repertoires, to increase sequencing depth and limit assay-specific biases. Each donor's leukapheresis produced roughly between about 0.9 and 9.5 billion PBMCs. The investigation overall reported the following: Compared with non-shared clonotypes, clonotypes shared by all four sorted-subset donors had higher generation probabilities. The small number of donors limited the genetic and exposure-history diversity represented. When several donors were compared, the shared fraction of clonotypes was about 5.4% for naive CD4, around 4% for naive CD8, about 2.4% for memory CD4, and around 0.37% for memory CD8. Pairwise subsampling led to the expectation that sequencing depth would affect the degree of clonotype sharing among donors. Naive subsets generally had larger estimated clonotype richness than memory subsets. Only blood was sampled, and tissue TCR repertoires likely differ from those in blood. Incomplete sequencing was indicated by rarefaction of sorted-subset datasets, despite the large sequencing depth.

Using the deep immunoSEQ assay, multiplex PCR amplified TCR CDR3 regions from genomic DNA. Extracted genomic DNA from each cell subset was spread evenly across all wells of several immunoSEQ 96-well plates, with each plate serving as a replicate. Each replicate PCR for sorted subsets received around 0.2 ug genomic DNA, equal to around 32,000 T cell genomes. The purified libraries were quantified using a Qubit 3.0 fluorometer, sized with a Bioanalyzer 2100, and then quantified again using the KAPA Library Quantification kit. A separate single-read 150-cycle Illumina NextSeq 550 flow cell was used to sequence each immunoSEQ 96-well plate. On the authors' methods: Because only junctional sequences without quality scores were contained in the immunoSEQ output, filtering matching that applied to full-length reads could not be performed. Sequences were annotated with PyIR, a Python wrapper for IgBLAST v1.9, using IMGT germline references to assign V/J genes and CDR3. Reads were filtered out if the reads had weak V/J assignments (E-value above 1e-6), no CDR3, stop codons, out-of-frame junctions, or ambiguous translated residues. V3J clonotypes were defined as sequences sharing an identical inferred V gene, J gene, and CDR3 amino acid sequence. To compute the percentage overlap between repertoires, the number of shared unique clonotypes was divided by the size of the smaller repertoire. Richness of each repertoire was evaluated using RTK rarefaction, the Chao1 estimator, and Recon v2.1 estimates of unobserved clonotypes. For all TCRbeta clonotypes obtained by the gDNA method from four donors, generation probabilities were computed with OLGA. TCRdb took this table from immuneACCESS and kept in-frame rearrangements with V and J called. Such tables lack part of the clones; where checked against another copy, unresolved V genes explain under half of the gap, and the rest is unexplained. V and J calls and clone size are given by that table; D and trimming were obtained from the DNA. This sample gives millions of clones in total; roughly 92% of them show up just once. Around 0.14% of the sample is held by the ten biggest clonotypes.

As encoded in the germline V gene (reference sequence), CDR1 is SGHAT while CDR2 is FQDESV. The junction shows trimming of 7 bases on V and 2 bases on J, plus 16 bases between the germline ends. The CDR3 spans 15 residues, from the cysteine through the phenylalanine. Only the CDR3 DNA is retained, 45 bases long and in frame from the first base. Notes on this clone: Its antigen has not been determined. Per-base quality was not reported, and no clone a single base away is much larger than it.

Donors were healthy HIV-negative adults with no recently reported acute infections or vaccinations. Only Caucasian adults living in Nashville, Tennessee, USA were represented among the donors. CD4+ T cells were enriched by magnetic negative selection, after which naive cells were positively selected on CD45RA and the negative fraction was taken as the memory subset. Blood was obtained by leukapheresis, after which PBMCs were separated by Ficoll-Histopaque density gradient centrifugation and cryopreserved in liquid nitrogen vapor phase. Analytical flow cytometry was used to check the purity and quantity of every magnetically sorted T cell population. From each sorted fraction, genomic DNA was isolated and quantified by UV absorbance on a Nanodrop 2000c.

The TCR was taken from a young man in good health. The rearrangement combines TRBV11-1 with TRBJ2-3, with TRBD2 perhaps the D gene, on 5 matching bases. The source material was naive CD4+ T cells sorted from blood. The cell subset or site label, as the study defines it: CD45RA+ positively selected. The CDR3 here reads CASTWSSDVTDTQYF. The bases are TGTGCCAGCACGTGGAGTAGCGACGTCACAGATACGCAGTATTTT.